This T cell receptor beta chain derives from a study of blood T cells in healthy people across ages. This clonotype was seen only a few times. The germline V gene encodes CDR1 SGHTA and CDR2 FQGNSA. The ends were cut back, 5 bases at V and 0 bases at J, with 8 bases in the middle. This CDR3 has 14 amino acids. For the second PCR, which ran for about 6 to 12 cycles, a sample-barcoded 5' primer and a J-beta primer mix were used. A template-switch adaptor that had 12 random nucleotides put a tag on each cDNA molecule. MiXCR, run by TCRdb on the 5' RACE reads, gives a single entry per CDR3 protein. This table has 1.5 million to 2 million distinct CDR3 sequences, 28% appearing once.

Sequencing used blood. The sequence derives from a woman aged 25-40 years in good health. The chain carries TRBV7-2 and TRBJ1-5; D not resolved. The CDR3 region is CASSLENSNQPQHF. The CDR3 DNA sequence: TGTGCCAGCAGCCTAGAGAATAGCAATCAGCCCCAGCATTTT.